This TCR beta chain was captured in a study of blood T cell repertoires in COVID-19. Study details: Both acute and convalescent COVID-19 samples were obtained from the United States, Italy and Spain.

Assay used: immunoSEQ multiplex PCR; TCRdb lists only in-frame clones, some missing. The repertoire holds under 300,000 clones, over 75% seen once, with 2% to 2.5% in the top ten. The CDR3 is 14 amino acids. The V end lost 2 bases, the J end lost 1 base, and 9 bases lay between the germline ends. CDR1 MDHEN and CDR2 SYDVKM come from the germline V gene. The sequenced sample consisted of peripheral blood. The clonotype was recovered from a middle-aged woman who had recovered from COVID-19. The chain joins TRBV28 to TRBJ2-7; D call uncertain. This chain's CDR3 is CASSLMQISYEQYF. In nucleotides, the CDR3 is TGTGCCAGCAGTTTAATGCAGATTTCCTACGAGCAGTACTTC.